Reported below is one T cell receptor (beta chain). The CDR3 is 13 residues long. V lost 4 bases, J lost 9 bases, and 5 bases stayed unmatched. In germline, CDR1 is KGHSH, CDR2 LQKENI. This record belongs to a study of blood T cell repertoires in COVID-19. Method: immunoSEQ multiplex PCR; TCRdb's copy keeps in-frame clones and lacks some. Among around 250,000 clones listed, about 82% were seen once. The rearrangement uses TRBV18 and TRBJ2-1, with 8 bases fitting TRBD2. The receptor was isolated from a woman of 80 years or more with COVID-19, enrolled during active disease. The sequencing input was peripheral blood. In DNA, the CDR3 is TGTGCCAGCTCACTTCGGACTAGCAGTGAGCAGTTCTTC. This translates into CASSLRTSSEQFF.